These 24 T cell receptor beta chains originate from one sample sequenced in a study of post-analysis software for immune sequencing data (dated by TCRdb to between 2014 and 2017). Summary of the overall study and its limitations: Significantly higher frequencies in patients than in controls were found for several TRBV segments, including TRBV5-6, TRBV5-1 and TRBV20-1.

No antigen has been assigned to these receptors. The library was made by PCR. The instrument given in TCRdb is Illumina HiSeq 2500. Unique molecular identifiers were incorporated into TCR beta cDNA libraries to reduce PCR and sequencing biases. TCRdb reanalyzed the raw reads on its own, using fastp at Q25 for trimming and MiXCR for clone calling, and kept in-frame beta chains. For every CDR3 protein sequence, its rows merge into one entry that carries the most common genes and DNA. This sample comprises a few hundred thousand distinct CDR3 sequences, over 30% of them detected only once. The ten biggest clones cover about 8% of the sample. Sequenced input: blood. These receptors came from a girl aged 2-15 years with multiple sclerosis.

The V gene is TRBV9, the J gene TRBJ2-3, with a tentative D call TRBD1 (6 bases). Trimming stripped 1 base from V and 2 bases from J, with 14 bases between. The CDR3 loop spans 16 amino acids. Germline CDR1 and CDR2: SGDLS and YYNGEE. Here the CDR3 DNA reads TGTGCCAGCAGCGTACGTCAGGGGACACTCACAGATACGCAGTATTTT. Translation: CASSVRQGTLTDTQYF. Filled out from reference TRBV9 and TRBJ2-3, the complete variable domain reads DSGVTQTPKHLITATGQRVTLRCSPRSGDLSVYWYQQSLDQGLQFLIQYYNGEERAKGNILERFSAQQFPDLHSELNLSSLELGDSALYFCASSVRQGTLTDTQYFGPGTRLTVL.

The rearrangement links TRBV29-1 to TRBJ1-2; D unresolved. Deletions cut 3 bases from V and 2 bases from J, with 10 bases between. The CDR3 covers 13 residues. Looked up from germline, CDR1 is SQVTM and CDR2 is ANQGSEA. The CDR3 loop is CSVDLSGNYGYTF. The CDR3 DNA sequence: TGCAGCGTTGATTTGTCCGGAAACTATGGCTACACCTTC.

The table lists this clonotype with a few counts. This chain links TRBV25-1 with TRBJ2-5; D is possibly TRBD2 (6 bases). Deletions cut 8 bases from V and 4 bases from J, with 17 bases between. Germline V gives CDR1 MGHDK, CDR2 SYGVNS. This CDR3 contains 14 residues. The CDR3 DNA reads as TGTGCCAGCGGATCCGGGAGAGGGCGAGAGACCCAGTACTTC. It encodes CASGSGRGRETQYF.

This clonotype was counted only a few times. The chain couples TRBV3-1 to TRBJ2-7; TRBD1 aligns across 8 bases. Germline CDR1 LGHDT, CDR2 YNNKEL (reference sequence). Losses at the gene ends were 4 bases for V and 2 bases for J; bases not matched to a gene: 10. The CDR3 totals 16 residues. The CDR3 sequence: CASSRKGQAGTYEQYF. The DNA of the CDR3 is TGTGCCAGCAGCCGAAAGGGACAGGCGGGTACCTACGAGCAGTACTTC.

The genes are TRBV28 and TRBJ1-1; 9 positions match TRBD1. From germline, CDR1 is MDHEN and CDR2 SYDVKM. CDR3 length: 14 amino acids. The junction had 11 bases not matched to a gene; V was cut back by 4 bases and J by 11 bases. The CDR3: CASSSTGGAAQAFF. The CDR3 coding sequence is TGTGCCAGCAGTTCAACAGGGGGCGCCGCCCAGGCTTTCTTT.

CDR3 residues: CASSLSTNRLAGRTDTQYF. CDR3 coding DNA: TGTGCCAGCAGCCTGTCGACTAACCGACTAGCGGGGCGCACAGATACGCAGTATTTT. This chain links TRBV3-1 with TRBJ2-3, with TRBD2 matching 11 bases. The germline CDR1 and CDR2 sequences are LGHDT and YNNKEL (reference sequence). With 4 bases clipped from V and 1 base from J, the junction kept 13 bases outside the gene matches. The CDR3 extends over 19 amino acids.

The rearrangement links TRBV30 to TRBJ2-1; 8 bases line up with TRBD1. CDR3 size: 12 residues. The germline V gene has CDR1 GTSNPN and CDR2 SVGIG (reference sequence). With 3 bases clipped from V and 9 bases from J, the junction kept 4 bases outside the gene matches. In DNA, the CDR3 is TGTGCCTGGAGCCAGGGGGCTGGTGAGCAGTTCTTC. Protein: CAWSQGAGEQFF.

This clonotype was counted a few times. The rearrangement joins TRBV6-1 to TRBJ1-1; D perhaps matches TRBD1 (6 bases). CDR1 MNHNS and CDR2 SASEGT come from the germline V gene. This CDR3 region has 12 residues. V lost 10 bases, J lost 1 base, and 10 bases lay in between. The CDR3 here is CATQGWNTEAFF. As DNA, the CDR3 is TGTGCCACCCAGGGGTGGAACACTGAAGCTTTCTTT.

This clonotype was recorded many times. The chain couples TRBV9 to TRBJ2-7, with 9 bases matching TRBD2. CDR3 length equals 14 residues. The germline gives CDR1 SGDLS, CDR2 YYNGEE. Germline trimming cut 2 bases from V and 2 bases from J; bases unmatched to any gene: 2. The CDR3 sequence: CASSVSGGPYEQYF. The CDR3 region has the DNA TGTGCCAGCAGCGTTAGCGGGGGTCCCTACGAGCAGTACTTC.

The chain combines TRBV7-8 with TRBJ2-5; no reliable D call. With 6 bases removed from V and 5 bases from J, the gap between germline ends came to 16 bases. The germline V gene encodes CDR1 SGHVS and CDR2 FQNEAQ. The CDR3 runs to 14 residues. The CDR3 region is CASRPGWQSETQYF. CDR3 DNA sequence: TGTGCCAGCAGGCCGGGCTGGCAGTCGGAGACCCAGTACTTC.

The chain combines TRBV13 with TRBJ2-1; 9 bases are a match to TRBD1. Germline CDR1 reads PRHDT; CDR2 reads FYEKMQ (reference sequence). This CDR3 is built from 15 residues. After removal of 4 bases from V and 8 bases from J, the junction contained 9 bases not matched to a gene. CDR3 in amino acids: CASSSNNRGRDEQFF. CDR3 DNA: TGTGCCAGCAGCTCCAACAACAGGGGGCGGGATGAGCAGTTCTTC.

The J gene is TRBJ2-5, the V gene TRBV5-1, with 9 bases that match TRBD2. The CDR3 is made up of 15 amino acids. The germline CDR1 and CDR2 sequences are SGHRS and YFSETQ. The V gene end was trimmed by 0 bases and the J gene end by 5 bases; junction bases not matched to a gene: 5. This CDR3 is CASSLAGTSRETQYF. The CDR3 DNA follows: TGCGCCAGCAGCTTGGCCGGGACTAGCAGGGAGACCCAGTACTTC.

The table lists this clonotype with a few counts. The rearrangement uses TRBV7-2 and TRBJ2-3; unclear D gene. The germline V gene has CDR1 SGHTA and CDR2 FQGNSA. V lost 5 bases, J lost 2 bases, and 14 bases lay in between. The CDR3 runs 15 residues. CDR3 loop: CASSLGNSFTDTQYF. The CDR3 DNA reads as TGTGCCAGCAGCCTAGGGAACAGTTTCACAGATACGCAGTATTTT. Supplemented by reference TRBV7-2 and TRBJ2-3, the full variable domain reads GAGVSQSPSNKVTEKGKDVELRCDPISGHTALYWYRQSLGQGLEFLIYFQGNSAPDKSGLPSDRFSAERTGGSVSTLTIQRTQQEDSAVYLCASSLGNSFTDTQYFGPGTRLTVL.

The CDR3 region has the DNA TGTGCCAGCAGTGCTACAGGGGCAGATACGCAGTATTTT. Translating it yields CASSATGADTQYF. The chain couples TRBV6-4 to TRBJ2-3; 7 positions match TRBD1. Germline loops: CDR1 MRHNA, CDR2 SNTAGT. The ends lost 4 bases at V and 4 bases at J; junction bases unmatched: 2. There are 13 residues in the CDR3.

J is TRBJ1-1 and V is TRBV5-1; 7 nucleotides match TRBD1. Germline V gives CDR1 SGHRS, CDR2 YFSETQ. With 2 bases clipped from V and 4 bases from J, the junction kept 5 bases outside the gene matches. The length of the CDR3 is 14 residues. In nucleotides, the CDR3 is TGCGCCAGCAGCTTTGTGCCAGGGGGCACTGAAGCTTTCTTT. Its translation: CASSFVPGGTEAFF.

Of note for this clonotype: The junction and the germline gene differ at one end; a read error may be behind it. The V gene is TRBV7-3, the J gene TRBJ2-3; 10 bases are shared with TRBD2. This CDR3 has 17 amino acids. The V gene's germline CDR1 is SGHTA and CDR2 FQGTGA. CDR3 nucleotide sequence: TGTGCCAACAGCTTAAACGGTCTAGCGGGAGCGTCAGATACGCAGTATTTT. Translating it yields CANSLNGLAGASDTQYF.

The gene calls are TRBV7-9 and TRBJ1-2, with D perhaps TRBD1 (6 bases). Trimming shortened V by 5 bases and J by 2 bases, and 18 bases separated the two germline ends. This CDR3 has 16 residues. CDR1 and CDR2 from the germline V gene are SEHNR and FQNEAQ (reference sequence). This CDR3 reads CASSPTKGGRNYGYTF. DNA for the CDR3: TGTGCCAGCAGCCCGACAAAAGGGGGGCGGAACTATGGCTACACCTTC.

For this clonotype: At one boundary the junction diverges from the germline segment, which might be a read error. The chain is built from TRBV6-1 and TRBJ2-4, with D possibly matching TRBD1 (7 bases). CDR3 length: 16 residues. CDR1 MNHNS and CDR2 SASEGT come from the germline V gene. The CDR3 coding sequence is TGTGCCAGCAGTGAACAGGGGGGTACTGGCAAAAACACTCAGTACTTC. It is translated as CASSEQGGTGKNTQYF.

This clonotype was detected a few times. The chain recombines TRBV6-6 with TRBJ2-7; D gene ambiguous. Germline lookup yields CDR1 MNHNY and CDR2 SVGAGI (reference sequence). The CDR3 sequence is 12 residues long. Trimming left V 4 bases short and J 3 bases short, with 7 bases between. The CDR3 sequence is CASSSRIYEQYF. Here the CDR3 DNA reads TGTGCCAGCAGTTCCAGGATCTACGAGCAGTACTTC.

This chain joins TRBV3-1 and TRBJ2-7, with D maybe TRBD1 (6 bases). Per germline, CDR1 LGHDT and CDR2 YNNKEL (reference sequence). The CDR3 is 13 amino acids. Trimming left V 4 bases short and J 5 bases short, with 12 bases between. Here the CDR3 DNA reads TGTGCCAGCAGCCCCCGGACAGTGGACGAGCAGTACTTC. Translated: CASSPRTVDEQYF.

The rearrangement links TRBV27 to TRBJ2-7; 13 positions match TRBD2. CDR3 length equals 14 residues. V was pared by 3 bases and J by 6 bases, with 2 bases of the junction left unmatched. Per the germline V gene, CDR1 is MNHEY and CDR2 is SMNVEV (reference sequence). CDR3: CASSFGTSGVEQYF. The CDR3, as DNA: TGTGCCAGCAGTTTCGGGACTAGCGGGGTCGAGCAGTACTTC.

The rearrangement links TRBV7-2 to TRBJ2-5; TRBD2 aligns across 7 bases. The J call is uncertain, as TRBJ2-7 better fits the DNA end. The CDR3 is 16 amino acids. CDR1 and CDR2 from the germline V gene are SGHTA and FQGNSA. DNA of the CDR3: TGTGCCAGCAGCTTAGGTAGAGCGGGGATCTCCTACGAGCAGTACTTC. This sequence encodes CASSLGRAGISYEQYF.

The chain employs TRBV15 and TRBJ1-5; the D gene is possibly TRBD1 (6 bases). Trimming pared 5 bases from V and 3 bases from J, leaving 17 bases between. CDR3 length: 16 amino acids. CDR1 LNHNV and CDR2 YYDKDF come from the germline V gene (reference sequence). Written as DNA, the CDR3 is TGTGCCACCAGCGTATCCCAACAGGGCAACAATCAGCCCCAGCATTTT. Amino acids: CATSVSQQGNNQPQHF. Using reference TRBV15 and TRBJ1-5 for the parts outside the CDR3, the full variable domain is DAMVIQNPRYQVTQFGKPVTLSCSQTLNHNVMYWYQQKSSQAPKLLFHYYDKDFNNEADTPDNFQSRRPNTSFCFLDIRSPGLGDTAMYLCATSVSQQGNNQPQHFGDGTRLSIL.

The V and J genes are TRBV9 and TRBJ2-4; possibly TRBD1 or TRBD2 for D (6 bases each). With the DNA end fitting TRBJ2-7 better, the J assignment may be wrong. Germline CDR1 SGDLS, CDR2 YYNGEE. The CDR3 totals 16 residues. CDR3 DNA: TGTGCCAGCAGCGCCTCCCTCGGGGGCGCGGGCTACGAGCAGTACTTC. Amino acid sequence: CASSASLGGAGYEQYF.